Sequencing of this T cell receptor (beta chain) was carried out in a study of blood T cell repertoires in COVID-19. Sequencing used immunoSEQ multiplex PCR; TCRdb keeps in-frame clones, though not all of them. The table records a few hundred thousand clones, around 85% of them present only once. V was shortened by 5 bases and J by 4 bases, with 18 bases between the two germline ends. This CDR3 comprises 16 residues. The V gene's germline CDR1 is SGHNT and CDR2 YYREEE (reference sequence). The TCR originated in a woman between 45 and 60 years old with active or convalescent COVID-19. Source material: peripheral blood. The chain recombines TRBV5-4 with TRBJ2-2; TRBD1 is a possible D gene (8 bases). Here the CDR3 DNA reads TGTGCCAGCAGTCGCGGACAGGGCGGGAGCACCGGGGAGCTGTTTTTT. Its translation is CASSRGQGGSTGELFF.